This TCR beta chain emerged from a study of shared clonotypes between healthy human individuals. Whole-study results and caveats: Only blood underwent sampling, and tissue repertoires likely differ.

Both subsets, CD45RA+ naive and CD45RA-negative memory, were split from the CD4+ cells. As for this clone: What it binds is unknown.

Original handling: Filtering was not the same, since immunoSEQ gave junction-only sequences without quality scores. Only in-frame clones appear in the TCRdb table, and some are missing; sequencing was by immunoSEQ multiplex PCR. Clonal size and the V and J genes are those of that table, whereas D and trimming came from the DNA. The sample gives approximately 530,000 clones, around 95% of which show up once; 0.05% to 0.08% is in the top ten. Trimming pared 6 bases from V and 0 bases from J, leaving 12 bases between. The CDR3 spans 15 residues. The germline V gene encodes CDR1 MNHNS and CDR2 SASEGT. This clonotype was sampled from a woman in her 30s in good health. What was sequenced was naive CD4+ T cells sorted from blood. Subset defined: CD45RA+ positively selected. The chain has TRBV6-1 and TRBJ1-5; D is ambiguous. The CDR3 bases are TGTGCCAGCAGACCACCGGGAGATAGCAATCAGCCCCAGCATTTT. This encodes CASRPPGDSNQPQHF.